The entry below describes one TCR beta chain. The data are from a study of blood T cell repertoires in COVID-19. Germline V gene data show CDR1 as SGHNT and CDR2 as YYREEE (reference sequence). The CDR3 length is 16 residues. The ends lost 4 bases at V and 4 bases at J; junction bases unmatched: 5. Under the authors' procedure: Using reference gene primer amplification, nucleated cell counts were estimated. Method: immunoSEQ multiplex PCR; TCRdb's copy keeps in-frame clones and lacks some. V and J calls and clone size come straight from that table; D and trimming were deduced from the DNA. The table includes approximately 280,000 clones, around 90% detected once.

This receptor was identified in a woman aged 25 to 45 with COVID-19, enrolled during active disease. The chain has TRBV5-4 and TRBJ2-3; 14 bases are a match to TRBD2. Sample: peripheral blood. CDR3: CASSKTSGRGADTQYF. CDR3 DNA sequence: TGTGCCAGCAGCAAGACTAGCGGGAGGGGAGCAGATACGCAGTATTTT.